A selection of T cell receptor beta chains follows, all from one sample in a study of naive and memory T cell subsets. TCRdb reanalysed the UMI-ligation and nested PCR reads using MiXCR and keeps one entry per CDR3 protein. The repertoire holds 130,000 to 150,000 distinct CDR3 sequences, with over 20% as singletons. Input material: naive CD4+ T cells from blood. All receptors derive from a human donor in good health. CDR3s include the opening cysteine and the closing phenylalanine or tryptophan. D genes are given only for firm matches. Part of the rows lack a size; the others show once, few, many or a class for expanded clones.

len: 14
d_gene: .
v_gene: TRBV6-1
abundance: .
j_gene: TRBJ1-5
CDR3aa: CASSVHYSNQPQHF
CDR3nt: TGTGCCAGCAGTGTACACTATAGCAATCAGCCCCAGCATTTT

len: 19
d_gene: .
v_gene: TRBV28
abundance: few
j_gene: TRBJ1-5
CDR3aa: CASSSMGTGGFDSNQPQHF
CDR3nt: TGTGCCAGCAGTTCTATGGGGACGGGGGGGTTCGATAGCAATCAGCCCCAGCATTTT

len: 13
d_gene: .
v_gene: TRBV4-2
abundance: few
j_gene: TRBJ2-5
CDR3aa: CASSQEKGETQYF
CDR3nt: TGTGCCAGCAGCCAAGAGAAGGGGGAGACCCAGTACTTC

len: 15
d_gene: .
v_gene: TRBV28
abundance: many
j_gene: TRBJ1-2
CDR3aa: CASSLMGAGASGYTF
CDR3nt: TGTGCCAGCAGTTTAATGGGGGCAGGGGCTTCTGGCTACACCTTC

len: 18
d_gene: TRBD2
v_gene: TRBV4-1
abundance: .
j_gene: TRBJ2-7
CDR3aa: CASSQGFRGVGASYEQYF
CDR3nt: TGCGCCAGCAGCCAAGGTTTTCGGGGGGTAGGGGCCTCCTACGAGCAGTACTTC

len: 18
d_gene: TRBD1
v_gene: TRBV4-1
abundance: .
j_gene: TRBJ1-3
CDR3aa: CASSLWGTGGDSGNTIYF
CDR3nt: TGCGCCAGCAGCCTCTGGGGGACAGGGGGCGATTCTGGAAACACCATATATTTT

len: 14
d_gene: TRBD1
v_gene: TRBV5-1
abundance: .
j_gene: TRBJ1-2
CDR3aa: CASSSRGPGYGYTF
CDR3nt: TGCGCCAGCAGCTCGAGGGGGCCCGGCTATGGCTACACCTTC

len: 16
d_gene: TRBD2
v_gene: TRBV23-1
abundance: .
j_gene: TRBJ2-1
CDR3aa: CASSRDSGSSRNEQFF
CDR3nt: TGCGCCAGCAGTCGAGATAGCGGGAGCTCCCGCAATGAGCAGTTCTTC

len: 12
d_gene: .
v_gene: TRBV21-1
abundance: .
j_gene: TRBJ1-5
CDR3aa: CASSRDAQPQHF
CDR3nt: TGTGCCAGCAGTCGGGACGCACAGCCCCAGCATTTT

len: 15
d_gene: TRBD2
v_gene: TRBV20-1
abundance: .
j_gene: TRBJ2-3
CDR3aa: CSARRLAGPLNTQYF
CDR3nt: TGCAGTGCTAGAAGACTAGCGGGACCGCTTAATACGCAGTATTTT

len: 18
d_gene: TRBD2
v_gene: TRBV7-2
abundance: .
j_gene: TRBJ2-1
CDR3aa: CASSPDHGLAGVRNEQFF
CDR3nt: TGTGCCAGCAGCCCGGATCACGGACTAGCGGGAGTGCGAAATGAGCAGTTCTTC

len: 14
d_gene: .
v_gene: TRBV6-5
abundance: .
j_gene: TRBJ2-5
CDR3aa: CASSFGGPLETQYF
CDR3nt: TGTGCCAGCAGTTTTGGGGGTCCATTAGAGACCCAGTACTTC

len: 16
d_gene: .
v_gene: TRBV7-2
abundance: .
j_gene: TRBJ2-3
CDR3aa: CASSLFGGGGSDTQYF
CDR3nt: TGTGCCAGCAGCTTATTCGGGGGAGGCGGGTCAGATACGCAGTATTTT

len: 15
d_gene: TRBD2
v_gene: TRBV20-1
abundance: few
j_gene: TRBJ2-1
CDR3aa: CSAISGEGSYNEQFF
CDR3nt: TGCAGTGCCATTAGCGGGGAAGGGTCCTACAATGAGCAGTTCTTC

len: 17
d_gene: TRBD1
v_gene: TRBV14
abundance: few
j_gene: TRBJ2-1
CDR3aa: CASSQVPGQAQYNEQFF
CDR3nt: TGTGCCAGCAGCCAAGTACCCGGACAGGCCCAATACAATGAGCAGTTCTTC

len: 16
d_gene: TRBD2
v_gene: TRBV29-1
abundance: few
j_gene: TRBJ2-5
CDR3aa: CSAVGRRTSGLGTQYF
CDR3nt: TGCAGCGCCGTAGGGAGAAGGACTAGCGGCTTGGGGACCCAGTACTTC

len: 15
d_gene: TRBD2
v_gene: TRBV20-1
abundance: .
j_gene: TRBJ2-1
CDR3aa: CSARRRLAQNSEQFF
CDR3nt: TGCAGTGCCAGAAGGCGACTAGCTCAGAACAGTGAGCAGTTCTTC

len: 12
d_gene: .
v_gene: TRBV10-3
abundance: .
j_gene: TRBJ2-3
CDR3aa: CATRGGGDTQYF
CDR3nt: TGTGCCACCCGAGGGGGGGGAGATACGCAGTATTTT

len: 13
d_gene: TRBD1
v_gene: TRBV5-1
abundance: many
j_gene: TRBJ2-7
CDR3aa: CASSWDSTYEQYF
CDR3nt: TGCGCCAGCAGCTGGGACAGTACCTACGAGCAGTACTTC

len: 14
d_gene: .
v_gene: TRBV27
abundance: many
j_gene: TRBJ2-3
CDR3aa: CASRRGGGADTQYF
CDR3nt: TGTGCCAGCAGAAGGGGGGGAGGTGCAGATACGCAGTATTTT

len: 13
d_gene: .
v_gene: TRBV5-1
abundance: many
j_gene: TRBJ2-7
CDR3aa: CASSGTFYVEQYF
CDR3nt: TGCGCCAGCAGCGGGACATTTTATGTCGAGCAGTACTTC

len: 15
d_gene: .
v_gene: TRBV7-6
abundance: .
j_gene: TRBJ2-2
CDR3aa: CASSLFGTNTGELFF
CDR3nt: TGTGCCAGCAGCTTATTCGGAACGAACACCGGGGAGCTGTTTTTT

len: 14
d_gene: .
v_gene: TRBV25-1
abundance: few
j_gene: TRBJ2-7
CDR3aa: CASSLLSTEGEQYF
CDR3nt: TGTGCCAGCAGTCTCCTATCAACTGAGGGTGAGCAGTACTTC

len: 13
d_gene: .
v_gene: TRBV5-1
abundance: .
j_gene: TRBJ1-1
CDR3aa: CASSLDRATEAFF
CDR3nt: TGCGCCAGCAGCTTGGACAGGGCCACTGAAGCTTTCTTT

len: 18
d_gene: TRBD2
v_gene: TRBV7-8
abundance: once
j_gene: TRBJ2-1
CDR3aa: CASSLGTLAGGPQNEQFF
CDR3nt: TGTGCCAGCAGCTTAGGCACTCTAGCGGGAGGGCCTCAAAATGAGCAGTTCTTC

len: 17
d_gene: .
v_gene: TRBV6-5
abundance: .
j_gene: TRBJ2-2
CDR3aa: CASSYGAVQANTGELFF
CDR3nt: TGTGCCAGCAGTTACGGCGCGGTTCAGGCGAACACCGGGGAGCTGTTTTTT

len: 13
d_gene: .
v_gene: TRBV7-2
abundance: .
j_gene: TRBJ1-1
CDR3aa: CASSPRTDTEAFF
CDR3nt: TGTGCCAGCAGCCCTAGGACAGACACTGAAGCTTTCTTT

len: 17
d_gene: TRBD2
v_gene: TRBV6-5
abundance: .
j_gene: TRBJ2-5
CDR3aa: CASSSPRLAGGVETQYF
CDR3nt: TGTGCCAGCAGTTCTCCCAGACTAGCGGGAGGGGTGGAGACCCAGTACTTC

len: 13
d_gene: TRBD1
v_gene: TRBV20-1
abundance: many
j_gene: TRBJ2-7
CDR3aa: CSIVRTGFYEQYF
CDR3nt: TGCAGTATCGTACGGACAGGGTTTTACGAGCAGTACTTC

len: 16
d_gene: TRBD2
v_gene: TRBV5-1
abundance: .
j_gene: TRBJ2-1
CDR3aa: CASSLRTSVLGNEQFF
CDR3nt: TGCGCCAGCAGCTTAAGGACTAGCGTCCTTGGTAATGAGCAGTTCTTC

len: 15
d_gene: TRBD2
v_gene: TRBV5-1
abundance: few
j_gene: TRBJ2-3
CDR3aa: CASSTSGRGTDTQYF
CDR3nt: TGCGCCAGCAGCACAAGCGGGAGAGGCACAGATACGCAGTATTTT

len: 14
d_gene: TRBD1
v_gene: TRBV28
abundance: once
j_gene: TRBJ2-5
CDR3aa: CASYRGAKGETQYF
CDR3nt: TGTGCCAGCTACAGGGGCGCCAAGGGAGAGACCCAGTACTTC

len: 17
d_gene: TRBD2
v_gene: TRBV28
abundance: .
j_gene: TRBJ2-1
CDR3aa: CASRRLAGLSSYNEQFF
CDR3nt: TGTGCCAGCAGGCGACTAGCGGGACTTAGCTCCTACAATGAGCAGTTCTTC

len: 13
d_gene: .
v_gene: TRBV7-2
abundance: .
j_gene: TRBJ2-7
CDR3aa: CASSPVQGYEQYF
CDR3nt: TGTGCCAGCAGCCCGGTCCAGGGCTACGAGCAGTACTTC

len: 14
d_gene: .
v_gene: TRBV12-3/TRBV12-4
abundance: .
j_gene: TRBJ1-1
CDR3aa: CASTVGRMNTEAFF
CDR3nt: TGTGCCAGCACTGTCGGGCGGATGAACACTGAAGCTTTCTTT

len: 13
d_gene: .
v_gene: TRBV29-1
abundance: few
j_gene: TRBJ1-2
CDR3aa: CSVDVGRVYGYTF
CDR3nt: TGCAGCGTTGATGTGGGGCGAGTCTATGGCTACACCTTC

len: 14
d_gene: TRBD1
v_gene: TRBV15
abundance: .
j_gene: TRBJ1-3
CDR3aa: CATSRTGIGNTIYF
CDR3nt: TGTGCCACCAGCAGGACAGGGATTGGAAACACCATATATTTT

len: 16
d_gene: TRBD2
v_gene: TRBV5-1
abundance: few
j_gene: TRBJ2-5
CDR3aa: CASSIGLVLADETQYF
CDR3nt: TGCGCCAGCAGCATCGGACTAGTTCTGGCGGATGAGACCCAGTACTTC

len: 13
d_gene: .
v_gene: TRBV6-5
abundance: few
j_gene: TRBJ2-2
CDR3aa: CASSTGRSGELFF
CDR3nt: TGTGCCAGCAGCACGGGGCGGTCCGGGGAGCTGTTTTTT

len: 14
d_gene: .
v_gene: TRBV28
abundance: .
j_gene: TRBJ1-4
CDR3aa: CASSLRASNEKLFF
CDR3nt: TGTGCCAGCAGTTTAAGGGCGTCTAATGAAAAACTGTTTTTT

len: 14
d_gene: .
v_gene: TRBV5-5
abundance: .
j_gene: TRBJ1-1
CDR3aa: CASSSVSKNTEAFF
CDR3nt: TGTGCCAGCAGCTCAGTCAGCAAGAACACTGAAGCTTTCTTT

len: 12
d_gene: TRBD1
v_gene: TRBV29-1
abundance: .
j_gene: TRBJ1-1
CDR3aa: CSVRQGTDEAFF
CDR3nt: TGCAGCGTACGACAGGGAACGGATGAAGCTTTCTTT

len: 15
d_gene: TRBD1
v_gene: TRBV11-2
abundance: .
j_gene: TRBJ1-4
CDR3aa: CASSPGQGGDEKLFF
CDR3nt: TGTGCCAGCAGCCCCGGACAGGGAGGGGATGAAAAACTGTTTTTT

len: 17
d_gene: TRBD1
v_gene: TRBV12-3/TRBV12-4
abundance: .
j_gene: TRBJ2-1
CDR3aa: CASSSSLGQGTHNEQFF
CDR3nt: TGTGCCAGCAGTTCTAGCTTGGGACAGGGGACACACAATGAGCAGTTCTTC

len: 13
d_gene: TRBD1
v_gene: TRBV28
abundance: .
j_gene: TRBJ1-1
CDR3aa: CASSKQGGTEAFF
CDR3nt: TGTGCCAGCAGTAAACAGGGGGGTACTGAAGCTTTCTTT

len: 13
d_gene: .
v_gene: TRBV6-5
abundance: few
j_gene: TRBJ2-7
CDR3aa: CASRPDRTYEQYF
CDR3nt: TGTGCCAGCAGGCCCGACAGAACCTACGAGCAGTACTTC

len: 15
d_gene: TRBD1
v_gene: TRBV6-5
abundance: .
j_gene: TRBJ1-1
CDR3aa: CASSYRGQGNTEAFF
CDR3nt: TGTGCCAGCAGTTACAGGGGACAGGGAAACACTGAAGCTTTCTTT

len: 15
d_gene: .
v_gene: TRBV18
abundance: few
j_gene: TRBJ1-3
CDR3aa: CASSPVGPSGNTIYF
CDR3nt: TGTGCCAGCTCACCAGTCGGCCCCTCTGGAAACACCATATATTTT

len: 12
d_gene: .
v_gene: TRBV5-1
abundance: few
j_gene: TRBJ2-7
CDR3aa: CASSFGPTEQYF
CDR3nt: TGCGCCAGCAGCTTCGGACCCACGGAGCAGTACTTC

len: 16
d_gene: TRBD2
v_gene: TRBV10-3
abundance: few
j_gene: TRBJ2-1
CDR3aa: CAIRDIAGARYNEQFF
CDR3nt: TGTGCCATCAGGGACATAGCGGGAGCGCGCTACAATGAGCAGTTCTTC

len: 16
d_gene: TRBD1
v_gene: TRBV6-5
abundance: many
j_gene: TRBJ1-5
CDR3aa: CASSYSWTGGEQPQHF
CDR3nt: TGTGCCAGCAGTTACTCGTGGACAGGGGGCGAACAGCCCCAGCATTTT

len: 15
d_gene: .
v_gene: TRBV12-3/TRBV12-4
abundance: .
j_gene: TRBJ1-3
CDR3aa: CASSNRVLSGNTIYF
CDR3nt: TGTGCCAGCAGTAATAGAGTTCTCTCTGGAAACACCATATATTTT

len: 13
d_gene: .
v_gene: TRBV6-2/TRBV6-3
abundance: .
j_gene: TRBJ2-1
CDR3aa: CACGHSSYNEQFF
CDR3nt: TGTGCCTGCGGGCATAGCTCCTACAATGAGCAGTTCTTC

len: 13
d_gene: TRBD2
v_gene: TRBV20-1
abundance: once
j_gene: TRBJ2-7
CDR3aa: CSAIAGGLYEQYF
CDR3nt: TGCAGTGCGATCGCGGGAGGGCTATACGAGCAGTACTTC

len: 14
d_gene: .
v_gene: TRBV3-1
abundance: .
j_gene: TRBJ1-2
CDR3aa: CASSRDGGASGYTF
CDR3nt: TGTGCCAGCAGCCGGGACGGCGGTGCGAGCGGCTACACCTTC

len: 14
d_gene: .
v_gene: TRBV7-2
abundance: few
j_gene: TRBJ1-1
CDR3aa: CAAQAPGWNTEAFF
CDR3nt: TGTGCCGCCCAGGCTCCGGGATGGAACACTGAAGCTTTCTTT

len: 15
d_gene: .
v_gene: TRBV11-2
abundance: .
j_gene: TRBJ2-7
CDR3aa: CASSRGTQRLSEQYF
CDR3nt: TGTGCCAGCAGCCGCGGGACGCAACGCTTAAGTGAGCAGTACTTC

len: 16
d_gene: TRBD1
v_gene: TRBV28
abundance: .
j_gene: TRBJ2-7
CDR3aa: CASSLPTGAYSYEQYF
CDR3nt: TGTGCCAGCAGTCTCCCCACAGGGGCTTACTCCTACGAGCAGTACTTC

len: 10
d_gene: .
v_gene: TRBV29-1
abundance: few
j_gene: TRBJ2-1
CDR3aa: CSVRNNEQFF
CDR3nt: TGCAGCGTCAGAAACAATGAGCAGTTCTTC

len: 14
d_gene: TRBD2
v_gene: TRBV14
abundance: many
j_gene: TRBJ2-7
CDR3aa: CASSQRLAGDEQYF
CDR3nt: TGTGCCAGCAGCCAGAGACTAGCGGGAGACGAGCAGTACTTC